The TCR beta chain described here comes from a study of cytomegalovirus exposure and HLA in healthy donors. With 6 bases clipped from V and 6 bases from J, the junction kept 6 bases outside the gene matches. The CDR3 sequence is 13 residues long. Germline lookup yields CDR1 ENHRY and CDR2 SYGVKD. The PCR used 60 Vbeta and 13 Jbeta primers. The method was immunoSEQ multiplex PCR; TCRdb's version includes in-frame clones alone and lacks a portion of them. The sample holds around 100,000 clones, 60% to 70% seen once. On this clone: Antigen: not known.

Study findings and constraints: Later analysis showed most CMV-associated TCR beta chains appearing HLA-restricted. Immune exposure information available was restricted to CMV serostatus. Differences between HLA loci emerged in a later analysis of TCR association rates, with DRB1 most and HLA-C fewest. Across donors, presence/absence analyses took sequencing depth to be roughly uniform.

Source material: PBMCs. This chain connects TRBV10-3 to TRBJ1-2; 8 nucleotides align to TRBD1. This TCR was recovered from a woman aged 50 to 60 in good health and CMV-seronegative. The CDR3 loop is CAISEDRDHGYTF. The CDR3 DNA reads TGTGCCATCAGCGAGGACAGGGATCATGGCTACACCTTC.